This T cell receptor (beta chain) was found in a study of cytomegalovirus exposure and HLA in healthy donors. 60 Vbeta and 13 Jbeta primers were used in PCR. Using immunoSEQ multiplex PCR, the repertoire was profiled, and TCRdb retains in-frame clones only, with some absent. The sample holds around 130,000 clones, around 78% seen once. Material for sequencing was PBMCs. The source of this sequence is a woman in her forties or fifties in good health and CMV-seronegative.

The CDR3 spells CASSSGGSKNEQFF. The CDR3 DNA reads TGTGCCAGCAGTTCAGGCGGGAGTAAGAATGAGCAGTTCTTC. The J gene is TRBJ2-1, the V gene TRBV5-4, with 7 bases aligning to TRBD2. J gave up 7 bases and V 5 bases, and 9 bases lay outside the gene matches. Per germline, CDR1 SGHNT and CDR2 YYREEE (reference sequence). CDR3 length: 14 residues.